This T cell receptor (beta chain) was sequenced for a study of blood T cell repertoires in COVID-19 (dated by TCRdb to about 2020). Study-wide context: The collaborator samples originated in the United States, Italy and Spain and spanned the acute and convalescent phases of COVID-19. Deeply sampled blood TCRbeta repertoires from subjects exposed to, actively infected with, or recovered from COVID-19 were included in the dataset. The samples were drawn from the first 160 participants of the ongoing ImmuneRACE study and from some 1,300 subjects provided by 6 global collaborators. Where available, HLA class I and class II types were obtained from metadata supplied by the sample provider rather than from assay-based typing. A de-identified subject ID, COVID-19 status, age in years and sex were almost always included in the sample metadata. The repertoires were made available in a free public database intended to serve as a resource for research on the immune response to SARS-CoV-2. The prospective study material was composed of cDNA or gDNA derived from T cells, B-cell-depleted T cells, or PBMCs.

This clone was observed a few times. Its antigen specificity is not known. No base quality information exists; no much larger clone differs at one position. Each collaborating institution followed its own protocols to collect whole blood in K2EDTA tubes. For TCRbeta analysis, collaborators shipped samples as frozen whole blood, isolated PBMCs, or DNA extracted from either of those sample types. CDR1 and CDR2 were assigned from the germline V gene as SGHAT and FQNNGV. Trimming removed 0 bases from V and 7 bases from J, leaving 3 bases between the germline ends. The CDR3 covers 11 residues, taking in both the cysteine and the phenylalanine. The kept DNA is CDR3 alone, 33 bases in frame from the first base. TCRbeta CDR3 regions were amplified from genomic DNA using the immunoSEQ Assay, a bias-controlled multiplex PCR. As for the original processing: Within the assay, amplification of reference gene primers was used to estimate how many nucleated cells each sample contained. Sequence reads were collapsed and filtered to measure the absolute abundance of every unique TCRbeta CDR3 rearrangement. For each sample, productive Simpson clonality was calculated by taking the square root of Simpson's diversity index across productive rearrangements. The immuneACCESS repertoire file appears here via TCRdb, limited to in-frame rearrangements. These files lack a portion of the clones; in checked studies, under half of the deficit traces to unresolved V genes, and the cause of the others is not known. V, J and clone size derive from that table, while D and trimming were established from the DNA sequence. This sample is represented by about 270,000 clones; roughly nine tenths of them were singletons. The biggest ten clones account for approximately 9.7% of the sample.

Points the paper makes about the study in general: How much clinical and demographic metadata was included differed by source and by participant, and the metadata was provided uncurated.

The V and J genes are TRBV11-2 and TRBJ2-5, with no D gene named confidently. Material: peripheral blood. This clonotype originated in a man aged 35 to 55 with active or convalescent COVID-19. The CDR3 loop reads CASSLDGTQYF. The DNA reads TGTGCCAGCAGCTTAGACGGGACCCAGTACTTC.